The 18 T cell receptor beta chains below come from one sample, sequenced in a study of blood T cells in healthy people across ages. The use of a sample-barcoded 5' primer and a J-beta primer mix characterized a second PCR of roughly 6 to 11 cycles. TCRdb re-analysed the 5' RACE reads in MiXCR, keeping a single row per CDR3 protein. The sample includes hundreds of thousands of distinct CDR3 sequences, about 47% seen only once; the top ten take 15% to 20%. The specimen was blood. The receptors derive from a man of 80 years or more in good health.

The chain is built from TRBV29-1 and TRBJ1-1; D might be TRBD1 (5 bases). Trimming removed 2 bases from V and 5 bases from J, with 15 bases in between. The CDR3 loop spans 14 amino acids. CDR1 is SQVTM and CDR2 is ANQGSEA in the germline V gene. CDR3 amino acids: CSVESGQGTTEAFF. The CDR3 DNA follows: TGCAGCGTTGAAAGTGGCCAGGGAACAACTGAAGCTTTCTTT.

This clonotype was seen ten or more times. The rearrangement uses TRBV7-2 and TRBJ2-7; D is perhaps TRBD1 (6 bases). Germline V gene data show CDR1 as SGHTA and CDR2 as FQGNSA. Trimming pared 4 bases from V and 7 bases from J, leaving 20 bases between. The CDR3 extends over 15 amino acids. CDR3 protein: CASSSVAGVWGEQYF. For the CDR3, the DNA is TGTGCCAGCAGCTCGGTGGCAGGGGTGTGGGGAGAGCAGTACTTC.

This clonotype showed up just a few times. The chain joins TRBV20-1 to TRBJ2-3, with D possibly matching TRBD2 (6 bases). This CDR3 spans 12 amino acids. Germline lookup yields CDR1 DFQATT and CDR2 SNEGSKA (reference sequence). Trimming removed 7 bases at V and 4 bases at J, with 12 bases between. The DNA of the CDR3 is TGCAGTGTGGCGGGAAGTCCAGATACGCAGTATTTT. It codes for CSVAGSPDTQYF.

Comments on this clonotype: A single base separates this from a much larger clone, so it may be a read error. J is TRBJ1-4 and V is TRBV30; no clear D. This CDR3 has 14 amino acids. Germline-derived CDR1 and CDR2 are GTSNPN and SVGIG (reference sequence). The CDR3 spells CTWKLPGSHGKLFF. The CDR3 region has the DNA TGTACCTGGAAGTTGCCAGGCAGTCATGGGAAACTGTTTTTT.

The chain joins TRBV20-1 to TRBJ2-1; no reliable D call. The length of the CDR3 is 13 residues. Germline-derived CDR1 and CDR2 are DFQATT and SNEGSKA (reference sequence). Between the trimmed V and J ends, which lost 4 bases and 3 bases, there was a span of 10 bases. The CDR3 DNA is TGCAGTGCTACCGGCGTACTCTACAATGAGCAGTTCTTC. Translated: CSATGVLYNEQFF.

V usage is TRBV20-1 and J usage is TRBJ2-7; the match to TRBD2 covers 10 bases. The V gene's germline CDR1 is DFQATT and CDR2 SNEGSKA (reference sequence). CDR3 size: 18 residues. Trimming removed 2 bases from V and 2 bases from J; junction bases left unmatched: 15. The CDR3 nucleotides are TGCAGTGCTAGAAGGCCCTCACCCGGGACTAGCGCGACCTACGAGCAGTACTTC. Its translation: CSARRPSPGTSATYEQYF.

The chain carries TRBV15 and TRBJ2-3; D gene uncertain. Germline V lookup: CDR1 LNHNV, CDR2 YYDKDF (reference sequence). The CDR3 is 14 residues long. Between the trimmed V and J ends, which lost 3 bases and 4 bases, there was a span of 11 bases. CDR3 loop: CATSSIGISDTQYF. CDR3 nucleotides: TGTGCCACCAGCAGTATAGGGATCTCAGATACGCAGTATTTT.

With regard to this clonotype: Possible read error: a much larger clone is one base away. This sequence joins TRBV12-3 or TRBV12-4 and TRBJ2-3; D is perhaps TRBD2 (5 bases). Between the trimmed V and J ends, which lost 7 bases and 2 bases, there was a span of 10 bases. The CDR3 spans 13 residues. The CDR3 DNA is TGTGCCAGCACGGCTAGCAACACAGATACGCAGTATTTT. Amino acids: CASTASNTDTQYF.

V and J are TRBV15 and TRBJ2-4, with D possibly matching TRBD2 (7 bases). Germline CDR1 LNHNV, CDR2 YYDKDF (reference sequence). Trimming left V 0 bases short and J 1 base short, with 16 bases between. The CDR3 is 18 residues long. CDR3 loop: CATSRDYGGAQAKNIQYF. In DNA, the CDR3 is TGTGCCACCAGCAGAGACTATGGGGGGGCGCAGGCCAAAAACATTCAGTACTTC.

The genes are TRBV28 and TRBJ2-5; no reliable D call. Looked up from germline, CDR1 is MDHEN and CDR2 is SYDVKM. The CDR3 is 14 residues long. Deletions cut 5 bases from V and 4 bases from J, with 14 bases between. This CDR3 reads CASSLPSGPETQYF. The CDR3 DNA is TGTGCCAGCAGTCTCCCCTCCGGTCCAGAGACCCAGTACTTC.

V gene TRBV6-5 combines with J gene TRBJ2-5; TRBD2 matches at 8 bases. TRBJ2-7 matches the DNA end more closely, so the J call is doubtful. The length of the CDR3 is 14 residues. The germline gives CDR1 MNHEY, CDR2 SVGAGI. The CDR3 region has the DNA TGTGCCAGCAGTCGGTCTAGCGGGTCTCACGAGCAGTACTTC. Protein sequence: CASSRSSGSHEQYF.

This clonotype was counted a few times. This chain connects TRBV3-1 to TRBJ2-7; D is ambiguous. Germline CDR1 reads LGHDT; CDR2 reads YNNKEL (reference sequence). Deletions cut 0 bases from V and 2 bases from J, with 8 bases between. CDR3 length: 14 residues. CDR3 sequence (DNA): TGTGCCAGCAGCCAAGAGACTCCACCCTACGAGCAGTACTTC. This encodes CASSQETPPYEQYF.

This clonotype was counted only a few times. The J gene is TRBJ2-1, the V gene TRBV9, with 8 bases matching TRBD2. V dropped 1 base and J dropped 7; count of bases not matched to a gene: 22. The germline CDR1 and CDR2 sequences are SGDLS and YYNGEE. This CDR3 spans 20 amino acids. The chain's CDR3 is CASSVTGNLARSGRLNEQFF. CDR3 DNA: TGTGCCAGCAGCGTAACAGGGAATCTGGCCAGGAGCGGGAGACTAAATGAGCAGTTCTTC.

As for this clonotype: Being one base from a much bigger clone, this may be a read error. The rearrangement joins TRBV5-6 to TRBJ2-1; no firm D call. V was pared by 4 bases and J by 6 bases, with 11 bases between. The CDR3 loop spans 13 amino acids. Germline CDR1 SGHDT, CDR2 YYEEEE. The CDR3 DNA sequence: TGTGCCAGCAGCGTGGGCTGGGGCAATGAGCAGTTCTTC. Translation gives CASSVGWGNEQFF. Variable domain in full (rest from reference TRBV5-6 and TRBJ2-1): DAGVTQSPTHLIKTRGQQVTLRCSPKSGHDTVSWYQQALGQGPQFIFQYYEEEERQRGNFPDRFSGHQFPNYSSELNVNALLLGDSALYLCASSVGWGNEQFFGPGTRLTVL.

This clonotype has more than one count but fewer than ten. V is TRBV10-3 and J is TRBJ2-7; 8 nucleotides align to TRBD1. The CDR3 covers 15 residues. Germline-derived CDR1 and CDR2 are ENHRY and SYGVKD. J was trimmed by 2 bases and V by 3 bases; bases with no gene match: 6. The CDR3 sequence is CAISDPTGVTYEQYF. CDR3 DNA: TGTGCCATCAGTGACCCGACAGGGGTAACCTACGAGCAGTACTTC.

The chain links TRBV10-2 to TRBJ2-5; D unclear. Gene TRBJ2-7 matches the end of the DNA better, so the J call may be wrong. Germline assignment: CDR1 WSHSY and CDR2 SAAADI. This CDR3 region has 13 residues. CDR3 loop: CASSDRFSREQYF. The CDR3 DNA reads as TGCGCCAGCAGTGACAGATTTAGCCGCGAGCAGTACTTC.

This clonotype was found many times. The CDR3 DNA reads as TGTGCCTGGAGTGTAGTTGGACTTAAAAATGAGCAGTTCTTC. Translated, it gives CAWSVVGLKNEQFF. The V and J genes are TRBV30 and TRBJ2-1, with D perhaps matching TRBD2 (5 bases). V was cut by 0 bases and J by 7 bases, with 13 bases left in between. Germline loops: CDR1 GTSNPN, CDR2 SVGIG (reference sequence). The CDR3 extends over 14 amino acids.

The chain is built from TRBV2 and TRBJ2-7; D is possibly TRBD1 (6 bases). Germline V gene lookup returns CDR1 SNHLY and CDR2 FYNNEI. This CDR3 has 13 amino acids. The germline V and J ends were trimmed by 6 bases and 10 bases, with 19 bases remaining between them. The CDR3 sequence is CASRELPGQLQYF. Here the CDR3 DNA reads TGTGCCAGCAGGGAACTCCCAGGACAGCTTCAGTACTTC.